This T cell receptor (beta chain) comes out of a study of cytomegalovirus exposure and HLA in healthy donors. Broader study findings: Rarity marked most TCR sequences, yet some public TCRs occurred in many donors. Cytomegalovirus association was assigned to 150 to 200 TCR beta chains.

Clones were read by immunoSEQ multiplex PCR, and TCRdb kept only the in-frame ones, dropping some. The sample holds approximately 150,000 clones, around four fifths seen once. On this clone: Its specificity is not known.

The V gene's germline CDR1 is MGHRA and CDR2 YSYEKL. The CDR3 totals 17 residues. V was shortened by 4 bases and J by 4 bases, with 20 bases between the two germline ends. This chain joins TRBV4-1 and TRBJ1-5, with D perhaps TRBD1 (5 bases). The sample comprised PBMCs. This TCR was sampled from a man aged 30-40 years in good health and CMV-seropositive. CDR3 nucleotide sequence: TGCGCCAGCAGCCCGAGTCTTAACCGGGACTTTAATCAGCCCCAGCATTTT. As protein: CASSPSLNRDFNQPQHF.